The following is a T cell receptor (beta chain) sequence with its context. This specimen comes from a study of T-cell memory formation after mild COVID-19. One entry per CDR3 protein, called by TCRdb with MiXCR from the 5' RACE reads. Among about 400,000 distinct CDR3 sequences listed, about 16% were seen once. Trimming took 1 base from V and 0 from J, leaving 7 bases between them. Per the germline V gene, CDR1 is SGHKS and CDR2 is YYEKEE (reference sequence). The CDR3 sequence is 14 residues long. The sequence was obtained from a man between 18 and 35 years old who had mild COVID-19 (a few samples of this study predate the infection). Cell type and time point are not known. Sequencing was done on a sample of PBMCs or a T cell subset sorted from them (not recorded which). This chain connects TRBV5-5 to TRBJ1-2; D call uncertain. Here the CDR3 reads CASSLYITNYGYTF. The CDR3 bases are TGTGCCAGCAGCTTGTACATTACTAACTATGGCTACACCTTC.